These 10 T cell receptor beta chains came from one sample sequenced in a study of blood T cells in healthy people across ages. Using a J-beta primer mix together with a sample-barcoded 5' primer, a second PCR was run for 7 to 11 cycles. TCRdb re-analysed the 5' RACE reads in MiXCR, keeping a single row per CDR3 protein. The table has 750,000 to 850,000 distinct CDR3 sequences, 20% to 25% seen once. These same records also appear under a second study, on T cells of mothers and their children.

The sample consisted of blood. The origin of the receptors is a boy aged 5-17 years in good health.

This clonotype came up a few times. The rearrangement joins TRBV25-1 to TRBJ2-7; 9 nucleotides agree with TRBD1. V gave up 6 bases and J gave up 4 bases; unmatched junction bases: 7. The germline V gene has CDR1 MGHDK and CDR2 SYGVNS. The CDR3 runs 14 residues. The CDR3 sequence is CASRDGTGPYEQYF. The CDR3 nucleotides are TGTGCCAGCAGGGATGGGACAGGGCCTTACGAGCAGTACTTC.

This clonotype was counted between two and nine times. The chain combines TRBV6-6 with TRBJ1-4; D unresolved. Germline-derived CDR1 and CDR2 are MNHNY and SVGAGI (reference sequence). V was cut by 0 bases and J by 8 bases, with 13 bases left in between. The CDR3 extends over 15 amino acids. The CDR3 region has the DNA TGTGCCAGCAGTTACTCGACTCTCCCTGGAGAAAAACTGTTTTTT. Its translation is CASSYSTLPGEKLFF.

V is TRBV7-9 and J is TRBJ1-1; D is unclear. This CDR3 comprises 13 residues. The V gene lost 5 bases and the J gene lost 5 bases, with 12 bases spanning the gap. Germline CDR1 and CDR2: SEHNR and FQNEAQ (reference sequence). CDR3 loop: CASSRAGETEAFF. The CDR3 DNA follows: TGTGCCAGCAGCCGCGCGGGAGAGACTGAAGCTTTCTTT.

The J gene is TRBJ2-3, the V gene TRBV11-2; possibly TRBD2 for D (7 bases). CDR1 is SGHAT, CDR2 FQNNGV, per germline. Trimming removed 2 bases at V and 5 bases at J, with 14 bases between. The CDR3 spans 15 residues. The CDR3 reads CASSLIGGPQDTQYF. CDR3 in DNA: TGTGCCAGCAGCTTAATCGGGGGGCCCCAAGATACGCAGTATTTT.

This clonotype appeared a few times. The gene calls are TRBV6-4 and TRBJ1-2; 8 positions agree with TRBD1. Germline V CDR1 and CDR2: MRHNA, SNTAGT. The CDR3 loop spans 15 amino acids. The J segment lost 4 bases and the V segment lost 4 bases, leaving 8 bases of the junction unmatched. CDR3 sequence (DNA): TGTGCCAGCAGTGCCTCACCAGGGGGCGGCTATGGCTACACCTTC. Amino acid sequence: CASSASPGGGYGYTF.

The CDR3 region has the DNA TGTGCCAGCAGGATGGGCAGTGCCTACGAGCAGTACTTC. Translation: CASRMGSAYEQYF. J is TRBJ2-7 and V is TRBV25-1; D gene ambiguous. Trimming shortened V by 6 bases and J by 2 bases, and 11 bases separated the two germline ends. This CDR3 has 13 amino acids. Germline V CDR1 and CDR2: MGHDK, SYGVNS.

In this sample, this clonotype turned up a few times. The J gene is TRBJ1-1, the V gene TRBV28; 10 positions agree with TRBD1. CDR3 size: 12 residues. V dropped 6 bases and J dropped 10; count of bases not matched to a gene: 5. Germline CDR1 MDHEN, CDR2 SYDVKM. Here the CDR3 reads CASRSWTGGAFF. The DNA for the CDR3 is TGTGCCAGCAGATCCTGGACAGGGGGAGCTTTCTTT. Filled out from reference TRBV28 and TRBJ1-1, the complete variable domain reads DVKVTQSSRYLVKRTGEKVFLECVQDMDHENMFWYRQDPGLGLRLIYFSYDVKMKEKGDIPEGYSVSREKKERFSLILESASTNQTSMYLCASRSWTGGAFFGQGTRLTVV.

This clonotype showed up just a few times. The rearrangement joins TRBV6-2 or TRBV6-3 to TRBJ2-7, with D hard to call. The germline V and J ends were trimmed by 2 bases and 12 bases, with 8 bases remaining between them. The CDR3 consists of 10 residues. Looked up from germline, CDR1 is MNHEY and CDR2 is SVGEGT. The CDR3 reads CASSYPQAYF. CDR3 in DNA: TGTGCCAGCAGTTACCCCCAGGCGTACTTC.

This chain connects TRBV29-1 to TRBJ1-2; D gene uncertain. This CDR3 is 10 amino acids long. Germline CDR1 is SQVTM and CDR2 is ANQGSEA. V lost 2 bases and J lost 6, with 4 bases in between. The CDR3 DNA sequence: TGCAGCGTTGAATATAATGGCTACACCTTC. It codes for CSVEYNGYTF. Together with reference TRBV29-1 and TRBJ1-2, the CDR3 gives the full variable domain: SAVISQKPSRDICQRGTSLTIQCQVDSQVTMMFWYRQQPGQSLTLIATANQGSEATYESGFVIDKFPISRPNLTFSTLTVSNMSPEDSSIYLCSVEYNGYTFGSGTRLTVV.

This rearrangement joins TRBV7-2 to TRBJ2-5; D possibly corresponds to TRBD2 (7 bases). Trimming took 5 bases from V and 5 from J, leaving 15 bases between them. Germline V gives CDR1 SGHTA, CDR2 FQGNSA. CDR3 size: 14 residues. CDR3: CASSDWGGRETQYF. CDR3 nucleotides: TGTGCCAGCAGCGATTGGGGGGGCCGGGAGACCCAGTACTTC.